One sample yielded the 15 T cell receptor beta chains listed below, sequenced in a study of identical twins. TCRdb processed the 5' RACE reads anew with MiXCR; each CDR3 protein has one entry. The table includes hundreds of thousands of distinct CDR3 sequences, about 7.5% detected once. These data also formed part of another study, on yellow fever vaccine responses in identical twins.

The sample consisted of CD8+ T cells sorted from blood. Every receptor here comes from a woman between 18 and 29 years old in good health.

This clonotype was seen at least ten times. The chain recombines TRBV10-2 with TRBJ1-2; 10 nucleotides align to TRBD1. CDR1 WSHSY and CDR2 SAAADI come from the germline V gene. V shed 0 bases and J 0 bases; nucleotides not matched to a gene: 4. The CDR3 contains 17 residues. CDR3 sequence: CASSESETGGTNYGYTF. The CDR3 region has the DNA TGCGCCAGCAGTGAGTCTGAGACAGGGGGCACTAACTATGGCTACACCTTC.

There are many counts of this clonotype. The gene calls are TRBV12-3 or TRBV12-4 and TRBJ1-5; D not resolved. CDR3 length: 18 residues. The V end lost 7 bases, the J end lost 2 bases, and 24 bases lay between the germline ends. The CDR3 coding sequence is TGTGCCAGCACCGTTGTGGGTCCTCGGTTGGGCGGCAATCAGCCCCAGCATTTT. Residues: CASTVVGPRLGGNQPQHF.

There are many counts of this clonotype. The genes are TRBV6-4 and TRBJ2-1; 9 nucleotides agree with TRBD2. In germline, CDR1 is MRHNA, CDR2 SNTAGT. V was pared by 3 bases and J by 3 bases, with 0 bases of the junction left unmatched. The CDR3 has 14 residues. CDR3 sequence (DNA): TGTGCCAGCAGTGAAGCGGGAGGCTACAATGAGCAGTTCTTC. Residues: CASSEAGGYNEQFF.

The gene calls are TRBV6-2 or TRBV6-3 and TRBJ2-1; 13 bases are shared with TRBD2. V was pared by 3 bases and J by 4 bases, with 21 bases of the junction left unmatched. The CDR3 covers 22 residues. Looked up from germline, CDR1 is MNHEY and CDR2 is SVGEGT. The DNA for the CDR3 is TGTGCCAGCAGTTATCCGTCTGGCCTCACTAGCGGGAGGGCCGAATGGTACAATGAGCAGTTCTTC. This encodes CASSYPSGLTSGRAEWYNEQFF.

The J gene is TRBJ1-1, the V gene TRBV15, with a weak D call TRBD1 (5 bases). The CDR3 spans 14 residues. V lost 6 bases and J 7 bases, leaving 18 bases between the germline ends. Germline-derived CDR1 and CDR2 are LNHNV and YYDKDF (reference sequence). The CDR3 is CATREGRDYDEAFF. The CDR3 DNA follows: TGTGCCACCAGAGAGGGCAGGGATTACGATGAAGCTTTCTTT.

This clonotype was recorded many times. The CDR3 DNA sequence: TGCAGCGTTGATAACTCCTACAATGAGCAGTTCTTC. This sequence encodes CSVDNSYNEQFF. The chain uses TRBV29-1 and TRBJ2-1, with D unclear. The CDR3 extends over 12 amino acids. Per germline, CDR1 SQVTM and CDR2 ANQGSEA. V shed 3 bases and J shed 0 bases, with 3 bases lying between them.

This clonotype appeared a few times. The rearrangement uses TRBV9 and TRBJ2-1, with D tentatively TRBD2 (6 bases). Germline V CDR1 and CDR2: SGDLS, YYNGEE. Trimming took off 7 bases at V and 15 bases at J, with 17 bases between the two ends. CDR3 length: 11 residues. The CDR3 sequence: CASRGSLGVFF. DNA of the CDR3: TGTGCCAGCCGGGGGTCGTTAGGGGTGTTCTTC.

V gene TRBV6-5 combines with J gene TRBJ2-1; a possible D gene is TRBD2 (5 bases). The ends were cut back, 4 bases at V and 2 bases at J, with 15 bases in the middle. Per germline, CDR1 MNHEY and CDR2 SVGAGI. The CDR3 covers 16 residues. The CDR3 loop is CASSSDRGRTYNEQFF. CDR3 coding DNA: TGTGCCAGCAGTTCGGATCGGGGTCGGACCTACAATGAGCAGTTCTTC.

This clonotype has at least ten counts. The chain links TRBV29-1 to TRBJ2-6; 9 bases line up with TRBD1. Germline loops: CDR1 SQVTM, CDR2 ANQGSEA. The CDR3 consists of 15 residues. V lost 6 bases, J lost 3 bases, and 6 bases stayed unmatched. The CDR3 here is CSVQQGAYGANVLTF. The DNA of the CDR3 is TGCAGCGTCCAACAGGGGGCTTATGGGGCCAACGTCCTGACTTTC.

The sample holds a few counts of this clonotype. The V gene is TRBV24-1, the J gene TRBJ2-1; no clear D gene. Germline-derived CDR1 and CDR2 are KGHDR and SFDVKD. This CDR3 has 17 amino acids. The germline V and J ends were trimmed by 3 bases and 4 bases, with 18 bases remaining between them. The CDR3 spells CATSDDRWVAEYNEQFF. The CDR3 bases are TGTGCCACCAGTGATGATCGGTGGGTAGCCGAATACAATGAGCAGTTCTTC.

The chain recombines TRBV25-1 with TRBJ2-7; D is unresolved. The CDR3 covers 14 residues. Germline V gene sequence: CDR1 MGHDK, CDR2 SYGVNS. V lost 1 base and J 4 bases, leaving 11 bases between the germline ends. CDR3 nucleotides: TGTGCCAGCAGTGAATCGGTAGGAGAGTACGAGCAGTACTTC. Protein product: CASSESVGEYEQYF.

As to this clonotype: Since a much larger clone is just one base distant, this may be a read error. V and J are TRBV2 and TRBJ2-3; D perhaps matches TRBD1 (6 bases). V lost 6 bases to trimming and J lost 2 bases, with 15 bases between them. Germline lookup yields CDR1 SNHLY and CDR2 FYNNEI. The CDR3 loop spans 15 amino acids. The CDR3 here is CASRGVGAATDTQYF. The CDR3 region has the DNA TGTGCCAGCAGGGGGGTGGGGGCGGCCACAGATACGCAGTATTTT.

The CDR3 protein is CASSKAGLAGVKNIQYF. DNA of the CDR3: TGTGCCAGCAGCAAGGCGGGACTAGCGGGAGTCAAAAACATTCAGTACTTC. This chain connects TRBV5-6 to TRBJ2-4; 14 bases are shared with TRBD2. CDR3 length: 17 amino acids. Per the germline V gene, CDR1 is SGHDT and CDR2 is YYEEEE. With 4 bases clipped from V and 3 bases from J, the junction kept 6 bases outside the gene matches.

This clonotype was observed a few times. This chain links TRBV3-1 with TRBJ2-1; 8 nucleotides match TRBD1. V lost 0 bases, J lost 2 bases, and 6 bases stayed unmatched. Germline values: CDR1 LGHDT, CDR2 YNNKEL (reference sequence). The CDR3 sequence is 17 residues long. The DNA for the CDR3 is TGTGCCAGCAGCCAAGATCCCGCGACAGGGGCCTACAATGAGCAGTTCTTC. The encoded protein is CASSQDPATGAYNEQFF.

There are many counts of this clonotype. The chain's CDR3 is CASTFIDRDRITDTQYF. CDR3 bases: TGTGCCAGCACCTTCATAGACCGGGACCGCATCACAGATACGCAGTATTTT. The chain recombines TRBV6-1 with TRBJ2-3, with D possibly being TRBD1 or TRBD2 (5 bases each). V was clipped by 7 bases and J by 2 bases, with 22 bases between them. The CDR3 loop spans 17 amino acids. In germline, CDR1 is MNHNS, CDR2 SASEGT.